Listed below are T cell receptor beta chains from one sample, sequenced in a study of shared T cell receptors in the human thymus. Profiling relied on immunoSEQ multiplex PCR, and the TCRdb table lists in-frame clones only, not all of them. The data hold more than 300,000 clones, with roughly 94% observed a single time. Material: thymocytes. The receptors originated from a human donor. Each CDR3 is given without its conserved first and last residue. Clone size is given for some rows only: seen once, a few or many times, or a class if the clone is expanded.

abundance	j_gene	v_gene	CDR3aa
NA	TRBJ2-7	TRBV5-6	ASSRTRAYEQY
NA	TRBJ2-7	TRBV7-8	ASSSTRNGGGYEQY
NA	TRBJ2-3	TRBV2	ASLKGNDPRGGTDTQY
NA	TRBJ2-7	TRBV5-1	ASSYLDGLSYEQY
NA	TRBJ1-2	TRBV28	ASSSGGGNYGYT
NA	TRBJ2-1	TRBV7-8	ASSAKTGYWYNEQF
NA	TRBJ1-5	TRBV28	ASSLRRQGANVSNQPQH
NA	TRBJ2-7	TRBV28	ASSFYVPEQY
NA	TRBJ1-3	TRBV4-2	ASSPLQGTNTIY
few	TRBJ2-7	TRBV11-2	ASSFPAGGTYEQY
once	TRBJ1-2	TRBV5-6	ASSLNGDRNYGYT
NA	TRBJ2-7	TRBV5-6	ASSLGLAGGRGEQY
NA	TRBJ2-1	TRBV27	ASQGTLYNEQF
NA	TRBJ1-2	TRBV28	ASSLLDSYGYT
NA	TRBJ1-4	TRBV11-1	ASSPPFGEKLF
NA	TRBJ2-3	TRBV5-4	ASTHFTSDTQY
NA	TRBJ1-4	TRBV5-1	ASSLRQGRNEKLF
NA	TRBJ2-5	TRBV9	ASSVGNSLSETQY
NA	TRBJ2-6	TRBV5-8	ASSWDREISGANVLT
NA	TRBJ2-2	TRBV27	ASSPFMLQNTGELF
once	TRBJ1-5	TRBV7-9	ASSLVSGRPSGNQPQH
NA	TRBJ2-7	TRBV5-1	ASSPHLATYEQY
NA	TRBJ1-2	TRBV28	ASSLCNGPGQGACGYGYT
NA	TRBJ1-2	TRBV6-1	ASIRGNYGYT
NA	TRBJ2-1	TRBV4-2	ASSQFFTPSYNEQF
once	TRBJ2-7	TRBV14	ASSQDIGASGGYEQY
NA	TRBJ2-3	TRBV7-8	ASSLKHQGLPSTDTQY
NA	TRBJ2-1	TRBV6-5	ASRRTSHNEQF
NA	TRBJ2-2	TRBV13	ASSTYSGIRTGELF
NA	TRBJ2-7	TRBV5-8	ASPGLYCEQY
NA	TRBJ2-5	TRBV28	ASSTRYPLTGETQY
NA	TRBJ2-5	TRBV9	ASSVDYRIAENQETQY
NA	TRBJ2-7	TRBV6-1	ASSKEVSSYEQY
NA	TRBJ2-5	TRBV12-5	ASGGTSGGEETQY
NA	TRBJ2-4	TRBV19	ASTRTGVNIQY
NA	TRBJ2-2	TRBV19	ASSGRWGPNTGELF
NA	TRBJ1-6	TRBV7-9	ASSLGVESKPLH
NA	TRBJ2-1	TRBV6-5	ASSYAGTGYNEQF
NA	TRBJ2-3	TRBV18	ASSHTSTDTQY
NA	TRBJ2-3	TRBV27	ASSLSRPPGLSTDTQY
NA	TRBJ2-3	TRBV27	ASSPTSGSLRGDTQY
NA	TRBJ2-2	TRBV9	ASSVFRQGLIGELF
NA	TRBJ2-7	TRBV10-2	ASSLGLVAYEQY
NA	TRBJ1-2	TRBV20-1	SAAQGNGYT
once	TRBJ2-1	TRBV18	ASSGSGTDEQF
NA	TRBJ2-5	TRBV5-1	ASSCLPTPVGLAEQETQY
NA	TRBJ2-3	TRBV4-2	ASSQGPASTDTQY
NA	TRBJ2-7	TRBV7-8	ASSPSGLPYEQY
NA	TRBJ1-4	TRBV5-4	ASSSTGYNEKLF
NA	TRBJ2-2	TRBV25-1	ASSDPQGTGELF
NA	TRBJ1-5	TRBV30	AWSVKAGGNQPQH
NA	TRBJ2-1	TRBV5-1	ASSLGSGTLGRDEQF
NA	TRBJ2-7	TRBV11-2	ASTHVASGSGEQY
NA	TRBJ1-1	TRBV15	ATSSHPRDPKAF
once	TRBJ1-2	TRBV10-2	ASTTGGDYYGYT